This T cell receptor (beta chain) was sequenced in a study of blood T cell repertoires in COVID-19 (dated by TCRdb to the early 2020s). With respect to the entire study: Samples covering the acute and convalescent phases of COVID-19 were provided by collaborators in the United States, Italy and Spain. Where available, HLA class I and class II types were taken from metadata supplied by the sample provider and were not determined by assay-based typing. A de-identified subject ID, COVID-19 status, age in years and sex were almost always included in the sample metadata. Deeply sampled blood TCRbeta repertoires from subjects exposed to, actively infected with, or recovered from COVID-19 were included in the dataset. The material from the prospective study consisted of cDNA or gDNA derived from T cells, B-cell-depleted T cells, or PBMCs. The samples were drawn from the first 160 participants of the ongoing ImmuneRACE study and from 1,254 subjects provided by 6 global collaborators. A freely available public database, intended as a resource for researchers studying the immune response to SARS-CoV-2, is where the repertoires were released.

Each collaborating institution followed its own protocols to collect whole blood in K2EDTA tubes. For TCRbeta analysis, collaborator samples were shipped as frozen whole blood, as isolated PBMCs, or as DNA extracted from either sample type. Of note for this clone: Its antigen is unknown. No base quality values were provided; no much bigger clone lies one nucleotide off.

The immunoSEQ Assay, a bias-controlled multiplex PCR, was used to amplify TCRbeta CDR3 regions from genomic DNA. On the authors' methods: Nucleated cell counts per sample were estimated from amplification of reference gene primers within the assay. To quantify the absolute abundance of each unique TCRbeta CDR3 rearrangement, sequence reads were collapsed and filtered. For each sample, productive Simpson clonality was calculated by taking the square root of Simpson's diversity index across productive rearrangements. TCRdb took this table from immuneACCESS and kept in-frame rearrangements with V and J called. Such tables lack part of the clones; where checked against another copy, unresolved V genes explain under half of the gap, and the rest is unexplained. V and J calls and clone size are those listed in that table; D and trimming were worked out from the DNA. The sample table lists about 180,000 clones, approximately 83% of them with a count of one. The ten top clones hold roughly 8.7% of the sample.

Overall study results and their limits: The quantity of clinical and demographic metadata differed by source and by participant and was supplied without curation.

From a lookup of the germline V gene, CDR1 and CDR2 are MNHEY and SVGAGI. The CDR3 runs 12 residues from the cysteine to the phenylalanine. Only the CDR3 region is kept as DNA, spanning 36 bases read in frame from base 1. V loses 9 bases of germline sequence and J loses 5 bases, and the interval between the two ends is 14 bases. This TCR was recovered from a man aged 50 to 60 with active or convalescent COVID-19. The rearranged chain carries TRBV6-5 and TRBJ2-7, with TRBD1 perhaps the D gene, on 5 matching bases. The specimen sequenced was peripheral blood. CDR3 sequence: CARKTRVDEQYF. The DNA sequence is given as TGTGCCAGAAAGACCAGGGTCGACGAGCAGTACTTC.